Listed below are T cell receptor beta chains from one sample, sequenced in a study of CD8 T cells in ankylosing spondylitis. TCRdb processed the 5' RACE reads anew with MiXCR; each CDR3 protein has one entry. The sample carries more than 400,000 distinct CDR3 sequences, over 4% recorded once. The sample taken for sequencing was blood, either unsorted or a sorted T cell fraction (not recorded which). The source of these receptors is a male donor with ankylosing spondylitis. CDR3s include the opening cysteine and the closing phenylalanine or tryptophan. Fields, in order: clone size, D gene, CDR3 length, V gene, J gene, CDR3 protein, CDR3 DNA. A D gene is named only where the DNA matches it firmly. Only some rows state a clone size, as once, few, many or a class for expanded clones.

abundance: many
d_gene: NA
len: 15
v_gene: TRBV20-1
j_gene: TRBJ2-7
CDR3aa: CSAWEGPFETYEQYF
CDR3nt: TGCAGTGCTTGGGAAGGCCCCTTCGAAACCTACGAGCAGTACTTC

abundance: NA
d_gene: NA
len: 14
v_gene: TRBV2
j_gene: TRBJ1-5
CDR3aa: CASSVSREPQPQHF
CDR3nt: TGTGCCAGCAGTGTAAGCAGGGAACCTCAGCCCCAGCATTTT

abundance: NA
d_gene: NA
len: 12
v_gene: TRBV12-3/TRBV12-4
j_gene: TRBJ1-1
CDR3aa: CASSLSGPEAFF
CDR3nt: TGTGCCAGCAGTTTATCGGGCCCTGAAGCTTTCTTT

abundance: many
d_gene: NA
len: 14
v_gene: TRBV6-2/TRBV6-3
j_gene: TRBJ1-2
CDR3aa: CASKPGQRNYGYTF
CDR3nt: TGTGCCAGCAAACCGGGACAACGAAACTATGGCTACACCTTC

abundance: many
d_gene: NA
len: 15
v_gene: TRBV12-3/TRBV12-4
j_gene: TRBJ2-1
CDR3aa: CASSTAPASYNEQFF
CDR3nt: TGTGCCAGCAGTACGGCTCCAGCCTCCTACAATGAGCAGTTCTTC

abundance: many
d_gene: NA
len: 16
v_gene: TRBV4-1
j_gene: TRBJ1-1
CDR3aa: CASSPGGHPMNTEAFF
CDR3nt: TGCGCCAGCAGCCCCGGCGGACATCCCATGAACACTGAAGCTTTCTTT

abundance: many
d_gene: NA
len: 13
v_gene: TRBV4-1
j_gene: TRBJ1-2
CDR3aa: CASSHPAQPGYTF
CDR3nt: TGCGCCAGCAGCCACCCCGCCCAACCTGGCTACACCTTC

abundance: many
d_gene: NA
len: 13
v_gene: TRBV6-2/TRBV6-3
j_gene: TRBJ2-7
CDR3aa: CASSYGISYEQYF
CDR3nt: TGTGCCAGCAGTTACGGGATCTCCTACGAGCAGTACTTC

abundance: many
d_gene: NA
len: 15
v_gene: TRBV11-2
j_gene: TRBJ2-3
CDR3aa: CASSLSGGEADTQYF
CDR3nt: TGTGCCAGCAGCTTATCAGGGGGGGAGGCAGATACGCAGTATTTT

abundance: few
d_gene: NA
len: 14
v_gene: TRBV7-9
j_gene: TRBJ1-2
CDR3aa: CASSLYRSSGGYTF
CDR3nt: TGTGCCAGCAGCTTATACAGGTCCTCGGGTGGCTACACCTTC

abundance: NA
d_gene: TRBD2
len: 18
v_gene: TRBV12-3/TRBV12-4
j_gene: TRBJ2-2
CDR3aa: CASSLTSGGAVSTGELFF
CDR3nt: TGTGCCAGCAGTTTGACTAGCGGGGGGGCGGTTAGCACCGGGGAGCTGTTTTTT

abundance: many
d_gene: TRBD1
len: 16
v_gene: TRBV20-1
j_gene: TRBJ2-7
CDR3aa: CSAPPAGTGSSYEQYF
CDR3nt: TGCAGTGCTCCACCTGCCGGGACAGGGAGCTCCTACGAGCAGTACTTC

abundance: many
d_gene: NA
len: 15
v_gene: TRBV27
j_gene: TRBJ1-3
CDR3aa: CASSPAPLGGNTIYF
CDR3nt: TGTGCCAGCAGTCCGGCACCGTTGGGTGGGAACACCATATATTTT

abundance: many
d_gene: NA
len: 16
v_gene: TRBV5-1
j_gene: TRBJ1-5
CDR3aa: CASSWPRGFGNQPQHF
CDR3nt: TGCGCCAGCAGCTGGCCCAGAGGTTTTGGCAATCAGCCCCAGCATTTT

abundance: many
d_gene: NA
len: 16
v_gene: TRBV20-1
j_gene: TRBJ2-1
CDR3aa: CSARARSLAAYNEQFF
CDR3nt: TGCAGTGCTAGAGCGAGGAGCCTAGCAGCCTACAATGAGCAGTTCTTC

abundance: many
d_gene: TRBD2
len: 15
v_gene: TRBV5-1
j_gene: TRBJ2-3
CDR3aa: CASSRTGLAADTQYF
CDR3nt: TGCGCCAGCAGCCGAACCGGGCTAGCGGCAGATACGCAGTATTTT

abundance: few
d_gene: NA
len: 13
v_gene: TRBV19
j_gene: TRBJ1-1
CDR3aa: CATSLLGSTEAFF
CDR3nt: TGTGCCACCTCACTTTTGGGGAGCACTGAAGCTTTCTTT

abundance: many
d_gene: NA
len: 14
v_gene: TRBV10-3
j_gene: TRBJ1-1
CDR3aa: CAISADQGNTEAFF
CDR3nt: TGTGCCATCAGTGCCGACCAGGGAAACACTGAAGCTTTCTTT

abundance: many
d_gene: NA
len: 13
v_gene: TRBV6-1
j_gene: TRBJ1-1
CDR3aa: CASTPGRGTEAFF
CDR3nt: TGTGCCAGCACCCCAGGAAGAGGCACTGAAGCTTTCTTT

abundance: NA
d_gene: NA
len: 15
v_gene: TRBV7-2
j_gene: TRBJ2-7
CDR3aa: CASSRTWTESYEQYF
CDR3nt: TGTGCCAGCAGCCGCACCTGGACAGAATCCTACGAGCAGTACTTC

abundance: many
d_gene: NA
len: 14
v_gene: TRBV5-6
j_gene: TRBJ2-5
CDR3aa: CASSLVQNEETQYF
CDR3nt: TGTGCCAGCAGCTTGGTGCAGAATGAAGAGACCCAGTACTTC

abundance: many
d_gene: TRBD1
len: 18
v_gene: TRBV5-1
j_gene: TRBJ2-6
CDR3aa: CASSLAKGQVSGANVLTF
CDR3nt: TGCGCCAGCAGCTTGGCTAAGGGACAGGTCTCTGGGGCCAACGTCCTGACTTTC

abundance: many
d_gene: NA
len: 13
v_gene: TRBV20-1
j_gene: TRBJ2-7
CDR3aa: CSATHPRAYEQYF
CDR3nt: TGCAGTGCCACTCACCCGAGGGCCTACGAGCAGTACTTC

abundance: many
d_gene: TRBD1
len: 13
v_gene: TRBV5-1
j_gene: TRBJ1-2
CDR3aa: CASSFGQAGGYTF
CDR3nt: TGCGCCAGCAGCTTTGGACAGGCCGGGGGCTACACCTTC

abundance: many
d_gene: NA
len: 14
v_gene: TRBV7-2
j_gene: TRBJ2-2
CDR3aa: CASTPRAGPGELFF
CDR3nt: TGTGCCAGCACCCCTAGGGCAGGCCCCGGGGAGCTGTTTTTT

abundance: many
d_gene: NA
len: 13
v_gene: TRBV20-1
j_gene: TRBJ1-1
CDR3aa: CSASRGLNTEAFF
CDR3nt: TGCAGTGCTTCCAGGGGACTGAACACTGAAGCTTTCTTT